These 9 T cell receptor beta chains share one sample of origin, sequenced in a study of blood T cell repertoires in COVID-19. The table came from immunoSEQ multiplex PCR; TCRdb's copy has only in-frame clones and leaves some out. The table lists around 200,000 clones, about 89% of them singletons. The specimen sequenced was peripheral blood. The receptors shown here come from a man in his forties with acute or convalescent COVID-19.

The V gene is TRBV7-9, the J gene TRBJ1-4; no clear D. V dropped 8 bases and J dropped 3 bases, with 13 bases sitting between them. CDR3 length: 14 residues. Germline CDR1 SEHNR, CDR2 FQNEAQ (reference sequence). CDR3 residues: CASAEYAPNEKLFF. CDR3 DNA sequence: TGTGCCAGCGCGGAATACGCGCCTAATGAAAAACTGTTTTTT.

The CDR3 here is CASSGPGGGINYGYTF. CDR3 nucleotides: TGTGCCAGCAGCGGCCCGGGGGGGGGCATCAACTATGGCTACACCTTC. The chain joins TRBV6-2 or TRBV6-3 to TRBJ1-2; D is perhaps TRBD1 (6 bases). The CDR3 covers 16 residues. Germline V gene data show CDR1 as MNHEY and CDR2 as SVGEGT. V was shortened by 6 bases and J by 2 bases, with 19 bases between the two germline ends.

This chain joins TRBV30 and TRBJ1-1, with D maybe TRBD1 (6 bases). Germline V lookup: CDR1 GTSNPN, CDR2 SVGIG (reference sequence). This CDR3 contains 14 residues. Trimming left V 4 bases short and J 1 base short, with 13 bases between. CDR3 in DNA: TGTGCCTGGATAGTAAGGGGGGGGAACACTGAAGCTTTCTTT. As protein: CAWIVRGGNTEAFF.

The chain employs TRBV27 and TRBJ1-1; TRBD1 matches at 10 bases. The junction had 5 bases not matched to a gene; V was cut back by 5 bases and J by 8 bases. The CDR3 covers 13 residues. Germline assignment: CDR1 MNHEY and CDR2 SMNVEV (reference sequence). This chain's CDR3 is CASSRTGGFEAFF. DNA for the CDR3: TGTGCCAGCAGTCGGACAGGGGGTTTCGAAGCTTTCTTT.

The CDR3 DNA sequence: TGTGCCAGCAGTTACGTCGCCCTAGATAACACTGAAGCTTTCTTT. This encodes CASSYVALDNTEAFF. This chain connects TRBV6-2 or TRBV6-3 to TRBJ1-1; D not resolved. The V gene's germline CDR1 is MNHEY and CDR2 SVGEGT. V lost 2 bases and J 2 bases, leaving 12 bases between the germline ends. The CDR3 length is 15 residues.

This clone was recorded once. The rearrangement links TRBV24-1 to TRBJ2-5; 8 bases line up with TRBD1. The trim removed 9 bases at V and 5 bases at J, leaving 10 bases unmatched. The CDR3 consists of 14 residues. The germline V gene has CDR1 KGHDR and CDR2 SFDVKD. This chain's CDR3 is CATGPDRERETQYF. DNA for the CDR3: TGTGCCACCGGCCCGGACAGGGAGAGGGAGACCCAGTACTTC.

The chain has TRBV30 and TRBJ1-6; D gene unclear. CDR3 length equals 13 residues. V was cut by 4 bases and J by 6 bases, with 10 bases left in between. Germline CDR1 GTSNPN, CDR2 SVGIG (reference sequence). The CDR3 nucleotides are TGTGCCTGGAACGGGATTACTAATTCACCCCTCCACTTT. It translates to CAWNGITNSPLHF.

The V gene is TRBV9, the J gene TRBJ2-1, with 7 nucleotides matching TRBD1. The CDR3 has 14 residues. V shed 3 bases, J shed 0 bases, and the junction held 0 bases outside the gene matches. Germline CDR1 is SGDLS and CDR2 is YYNGEE. The CDR3 spells CASSGDSSYNEQFF. The CDR3 DNA is TGTGCCAGCAGCGGGGACAGCTCCTACAATGAGCAGTTCTTC. Using reference TRBV9 and TRBJ2-1 for the parts outside the CDR3, the full variable domain is DSGVTQTPKHLITATGQRVTLRCSPRSGDLSVYWYQQSLDQGLQFLIQYYNGEERAKGNILERFSAQQFPDLHSELNLSSLELGDSALYFCASSGDSSYNEQFFGPGTRLTVL.

The chain carries TRBV27 and TRBJ1-2, with TRBD1 identical over 7 bases. V was pared by 2 bases and J by 0 bases, with 6 bases of the junction left unmatched. The germline gives CDR1 MNHEY, CDR2 SMNVEV (reference sequence). There are 16 residues in the CDR3. The CDR3 loop reads CASSLRGPPTNYGYTF. The CDR3 nucleotides read TGTGCCAGCAGTTTAAGGGGGCCCCCCACTAACTATGGCTACACCTTC.